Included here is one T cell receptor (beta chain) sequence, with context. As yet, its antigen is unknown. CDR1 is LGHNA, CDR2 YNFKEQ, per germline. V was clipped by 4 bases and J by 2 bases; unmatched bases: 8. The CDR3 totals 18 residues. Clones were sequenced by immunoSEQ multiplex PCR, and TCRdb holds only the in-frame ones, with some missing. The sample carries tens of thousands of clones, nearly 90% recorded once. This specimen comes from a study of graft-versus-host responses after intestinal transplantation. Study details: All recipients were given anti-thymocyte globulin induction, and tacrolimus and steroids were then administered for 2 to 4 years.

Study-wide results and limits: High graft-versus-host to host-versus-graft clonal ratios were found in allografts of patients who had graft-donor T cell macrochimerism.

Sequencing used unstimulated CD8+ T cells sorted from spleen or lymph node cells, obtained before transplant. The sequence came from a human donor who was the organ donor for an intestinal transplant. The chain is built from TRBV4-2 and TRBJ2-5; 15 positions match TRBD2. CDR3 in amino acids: CASSRPGLAGGLQETQYF. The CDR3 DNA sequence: TGTGCCAGCAGCCGACCAGGACTAGCGGGGGGGCTTCAAGAGACCCAGTACTTC.